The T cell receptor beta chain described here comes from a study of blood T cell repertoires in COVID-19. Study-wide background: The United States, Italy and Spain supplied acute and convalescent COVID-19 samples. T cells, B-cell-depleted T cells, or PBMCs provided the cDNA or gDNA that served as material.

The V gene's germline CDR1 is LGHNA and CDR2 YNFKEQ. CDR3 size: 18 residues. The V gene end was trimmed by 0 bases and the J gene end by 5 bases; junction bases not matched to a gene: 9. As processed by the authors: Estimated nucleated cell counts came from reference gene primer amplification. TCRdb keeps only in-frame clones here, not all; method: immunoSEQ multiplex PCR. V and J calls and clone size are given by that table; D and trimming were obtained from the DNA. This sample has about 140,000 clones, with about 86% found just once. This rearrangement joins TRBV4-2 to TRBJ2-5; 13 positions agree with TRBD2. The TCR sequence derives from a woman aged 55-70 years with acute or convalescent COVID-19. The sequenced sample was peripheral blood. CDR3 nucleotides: TGTGCCAGCAGCCAAGAACTAGCGGGGGGGCCCCTGGGGGAGACCCAGTACTTC. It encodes CASSQELAGGPLGETQYF.